This T cell receptor (beta chain) was observed in a study of blood T cell repertoires in COVID-19. The overall study: T cells, B-cell-depleted T cells, or PBMCs supplied cDNA or gDNA.

The germline gives CDR1 MNHEY, CDR2 SVGAGI. Trimming shortened V by 6 bases and J by 4 bases, and 9 bases separated the two germline ends. The CDR3 covers 12 residues. The participants were between roughly 18 and 100 years old and came from under 25 US areas. The study assigned cohorts using participant-reported clinical history. Original methodology: Estimates of nucleated cell counts were drawn from the amplification of reference gene primers. Assay used: immunoSEQ multiplex PCR; TCRdb lists only in-frame clones, some missing. That table is the source of V, J and clone size, and D and trimming were worked out from the DNA. The sample lists 200,000 to 250,000 clones, roughly 85% occurring once.

Specimen: PBMCs or T cells enriched from blood (not recorded which). This clonotype was obtained from a man aged 30-40 years who had recovered from COVID-19. This rearrangement joins TRBV6-5 to TRBJ1-2; D gene uncertain. Here the CDR3 DNA reads TGTGCCAGCAGCCGGGGAGGCTATGGCTACACCTTC. It codes for CASSRGGYGYTF.